This TCR beta chain was captured in a study of tumour-infiltrating T cells in Burkitt lymphoma. As for the study in general: Survival, overall and progression-free, tracked with productive clonality.

Here immunoSEQ multiplex PCR was the method, and the copy in TCRdb shows in-frame clones only, minus some. The table includes roughly 15,000 clones, 30% detected once. This clone was observed a handful of times. Deletions cut 4 bases from V and 5 bases from J, with 9 bases between. This CDR3 is built from 12 residues. Germline V gene data show CDR1 as SGHAT and CDR2 as FQNNGV. The TCR comes from a human donor with diffuse large B-cell lymphoma. The sequenced material came from tumor tissue. This chain uses TRBV11-2 with TRBJ2-7; D is undetermined. In DNA, the CDR3 is TGTGCCAGCAGCTCTCTCGGAGACGAGCAGTACTTC. Protein product: CASSSLGDEQYF.